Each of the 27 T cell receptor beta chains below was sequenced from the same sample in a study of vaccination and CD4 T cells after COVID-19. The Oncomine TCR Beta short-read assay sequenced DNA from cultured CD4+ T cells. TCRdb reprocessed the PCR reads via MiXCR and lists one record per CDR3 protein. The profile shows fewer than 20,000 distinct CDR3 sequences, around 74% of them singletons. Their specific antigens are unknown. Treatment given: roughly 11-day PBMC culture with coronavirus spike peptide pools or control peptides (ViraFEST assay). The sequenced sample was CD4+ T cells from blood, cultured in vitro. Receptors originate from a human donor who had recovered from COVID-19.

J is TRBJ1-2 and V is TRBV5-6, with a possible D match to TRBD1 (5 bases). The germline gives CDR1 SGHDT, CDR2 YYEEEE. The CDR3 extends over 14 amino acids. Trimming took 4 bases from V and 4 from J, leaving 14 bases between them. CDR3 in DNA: TGTGCCAGCAGCCGGGGGAGGGTGGTCTATGGCTACACCTTC. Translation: CASSRGRVVYGYTF.

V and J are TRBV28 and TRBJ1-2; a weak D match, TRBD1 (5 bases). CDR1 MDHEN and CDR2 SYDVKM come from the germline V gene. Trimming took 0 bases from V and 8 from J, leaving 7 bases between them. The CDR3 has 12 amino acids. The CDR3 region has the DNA TGTGCCAGCAGTTTATGGGGGGACGGCTACACCTTC. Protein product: CASSLWGDGYTF.

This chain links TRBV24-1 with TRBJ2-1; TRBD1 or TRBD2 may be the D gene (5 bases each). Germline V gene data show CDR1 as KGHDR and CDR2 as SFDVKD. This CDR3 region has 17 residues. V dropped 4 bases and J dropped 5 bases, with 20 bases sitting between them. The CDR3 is CATSEWGKGAWDNEQFF. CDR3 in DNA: TGTGCCACCAGTGAGTGGGGGAAAGGGGCGTGGGACAATGAGCAGTTCTTC.

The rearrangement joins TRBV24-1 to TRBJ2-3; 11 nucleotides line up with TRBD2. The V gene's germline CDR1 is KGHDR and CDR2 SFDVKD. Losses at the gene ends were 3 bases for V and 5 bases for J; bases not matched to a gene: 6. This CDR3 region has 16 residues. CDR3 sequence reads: CATSDRLAGRRDTQYF. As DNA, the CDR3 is TGTGCCACCAGTGATCGACTAGCGGGAAGGAGAGATACGCAGTATTTT.

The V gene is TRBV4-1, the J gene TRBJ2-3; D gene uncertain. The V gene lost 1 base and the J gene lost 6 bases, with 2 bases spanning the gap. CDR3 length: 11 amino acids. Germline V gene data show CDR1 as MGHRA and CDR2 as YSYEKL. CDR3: CASSQGDTQYF. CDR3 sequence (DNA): TGCGCCAGCAGCCAAGGGGATACGCAGTATTTT.

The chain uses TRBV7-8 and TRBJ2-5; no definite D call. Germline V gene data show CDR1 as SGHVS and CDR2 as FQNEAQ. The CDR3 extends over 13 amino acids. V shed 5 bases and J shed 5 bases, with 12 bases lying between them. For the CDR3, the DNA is TGTGCCAGCAGCGCACAAGAGCAGGAGACCCAGTACTTC. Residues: CASSAQEQETQYF.

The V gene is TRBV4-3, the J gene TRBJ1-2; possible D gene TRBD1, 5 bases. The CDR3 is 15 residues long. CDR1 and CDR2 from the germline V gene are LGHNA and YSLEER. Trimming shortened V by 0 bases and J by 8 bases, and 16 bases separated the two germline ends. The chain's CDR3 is CASSQDPQGPVGYTF. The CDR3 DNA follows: TGCGCCAGCAGCCAAGATCCCCAGGGCCCCGTAGGCTACACCTTC.

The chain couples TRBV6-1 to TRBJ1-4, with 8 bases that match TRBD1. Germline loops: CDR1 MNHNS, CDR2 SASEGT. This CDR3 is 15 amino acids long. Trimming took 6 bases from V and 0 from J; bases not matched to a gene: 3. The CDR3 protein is CASRPDRATNEKLFF. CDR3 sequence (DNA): TGTGCCAGCAGGCCGGACAGGGCAACTAATGAAAAACTGTTTTTT.

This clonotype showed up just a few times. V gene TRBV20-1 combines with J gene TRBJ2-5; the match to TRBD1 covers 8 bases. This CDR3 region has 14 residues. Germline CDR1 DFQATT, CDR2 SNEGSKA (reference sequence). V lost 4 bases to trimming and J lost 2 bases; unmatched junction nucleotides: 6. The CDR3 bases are TGCAGTGCTAAAAAGACAGGGGCGCAAGAGACCCAGTACTTC. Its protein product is CSAKKTGAQETQYF.

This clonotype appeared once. The CDR3 nucleotides read TGTGCCATCGGCAAACAGGGAAACACCATATATTTT. Amino acids: CAIGKQGNTIYF. V and J are TRBV10-3 and TRBJ1-3; D ambiguous. Trimming left V 8 bases short and J 4 bases short, with 9 bases between. The CDR3 sequence is 12 residues long. The germline gives CDR1 ENHRY, CDR2 SYGVKD.

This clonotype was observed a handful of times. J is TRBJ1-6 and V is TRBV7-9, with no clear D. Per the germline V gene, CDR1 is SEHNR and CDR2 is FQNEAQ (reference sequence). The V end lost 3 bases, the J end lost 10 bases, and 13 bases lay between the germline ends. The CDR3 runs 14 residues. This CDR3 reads CASSLINPTSPLHF. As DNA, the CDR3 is TGTGCCAGCAGCTTGATAAATCCAACCTCACCCCTCCACTTT.

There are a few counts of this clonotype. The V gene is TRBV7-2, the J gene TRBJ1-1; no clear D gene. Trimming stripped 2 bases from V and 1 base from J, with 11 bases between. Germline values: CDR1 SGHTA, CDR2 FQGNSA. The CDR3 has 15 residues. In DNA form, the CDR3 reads TGTGCCAGCAGCTTAATGAGGCGGAAGAACACTGAAGCTTTCTTT. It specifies CASSLMRRKNTEAFF.

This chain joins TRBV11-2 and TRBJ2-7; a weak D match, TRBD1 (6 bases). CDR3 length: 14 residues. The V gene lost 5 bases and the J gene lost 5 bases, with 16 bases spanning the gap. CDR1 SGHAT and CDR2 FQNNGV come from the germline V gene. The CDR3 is CASSTSLQGNEQYF. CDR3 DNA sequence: TGTGCCAGCAGCACCTCCCTACAGGGTAACGAGCAGTACTTC.

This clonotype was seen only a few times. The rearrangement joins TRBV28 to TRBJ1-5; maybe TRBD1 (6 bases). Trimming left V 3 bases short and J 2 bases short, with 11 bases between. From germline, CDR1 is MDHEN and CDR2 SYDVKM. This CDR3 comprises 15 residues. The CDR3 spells CASSLAQGRNQPQHF. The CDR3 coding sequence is TGTGCCAGCAGTTTGGCCCAGGGGCGCAATCAGCCCCAGCATTTT.

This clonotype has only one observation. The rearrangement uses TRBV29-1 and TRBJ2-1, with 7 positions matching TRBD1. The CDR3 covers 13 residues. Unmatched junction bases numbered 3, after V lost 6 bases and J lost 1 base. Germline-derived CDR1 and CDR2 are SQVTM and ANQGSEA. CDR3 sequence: CSVGTESYNEQFF. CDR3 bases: TGCAGCGTGGGGACAGAATCCTACAATGAGCAGTTCTTC.

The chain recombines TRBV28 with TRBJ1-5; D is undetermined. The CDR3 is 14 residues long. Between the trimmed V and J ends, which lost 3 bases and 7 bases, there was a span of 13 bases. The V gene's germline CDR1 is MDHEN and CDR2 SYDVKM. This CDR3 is CASSLTPIVQPQHF. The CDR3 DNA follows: TGTGCCAGCAGTTTGACCCCGATCGTCCAGCCCCAGCATTTT. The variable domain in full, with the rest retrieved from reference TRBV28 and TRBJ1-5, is DVKVTQSSRYLVKRTGEKVFLECVQDMDHENMFWYRQDPGLGLRLIYFSYDVKMKEKGDIPEGYSVSREKKERFSLILESASTNQTSMYLCASSLTPIVQPQHFGDGTRLSIL.

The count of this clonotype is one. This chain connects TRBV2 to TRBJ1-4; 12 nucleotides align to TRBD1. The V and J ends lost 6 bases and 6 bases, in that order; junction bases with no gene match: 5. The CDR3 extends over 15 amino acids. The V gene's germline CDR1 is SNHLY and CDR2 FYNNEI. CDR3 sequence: CASSGDRGRDEKLFF. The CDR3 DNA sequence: TGTGCCAGCAGCGGGGACAGGGGGCGCGATGAAAAACTGTTTTTT.

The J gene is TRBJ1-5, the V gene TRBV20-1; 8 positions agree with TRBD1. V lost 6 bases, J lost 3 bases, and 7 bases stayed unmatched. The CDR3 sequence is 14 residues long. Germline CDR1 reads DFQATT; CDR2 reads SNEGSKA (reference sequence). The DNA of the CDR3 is TGCAGTGCGCCCGACAGGGGTGCCAATCAGCCCCAGCATTTT. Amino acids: CSAPDRGANQPQHF.

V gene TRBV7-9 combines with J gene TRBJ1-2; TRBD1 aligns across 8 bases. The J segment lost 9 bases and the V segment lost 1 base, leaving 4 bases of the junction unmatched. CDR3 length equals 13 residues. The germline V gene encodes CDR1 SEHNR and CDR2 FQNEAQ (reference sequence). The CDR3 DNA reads TGTGCCAGCAGCTTAGGGTACAGGGGGAGCTACACCTTC. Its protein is CASSLGYRGSYTF. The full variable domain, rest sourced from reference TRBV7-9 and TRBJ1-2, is DTGVSQNPRHKITKRGQNVTFRCDPISEHNRLYWYRQTLGQGPEFLTYFQNEAQLEKSRLLSDRFSAERPKGSFSTLEIQRTEQGDSAMYLCASSLGYRGSYTFGSGTRLTVV.

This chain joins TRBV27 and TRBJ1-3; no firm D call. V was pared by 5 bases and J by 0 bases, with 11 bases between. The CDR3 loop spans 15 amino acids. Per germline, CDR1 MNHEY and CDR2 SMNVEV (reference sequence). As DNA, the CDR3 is TGTGCCAGCAGTCGGAATCGGGACTCTGGAAACACCATATATTTT. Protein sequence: CASSRNRDSGNTIYF.

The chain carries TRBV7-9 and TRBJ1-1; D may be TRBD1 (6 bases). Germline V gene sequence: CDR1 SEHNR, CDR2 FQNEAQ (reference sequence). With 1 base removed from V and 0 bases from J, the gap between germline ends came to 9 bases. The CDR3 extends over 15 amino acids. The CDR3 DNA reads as TGTGCCAGCAGCTTAGAAGGGGGAATGAACACTGAAGCTTTCTTT. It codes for CASSLEGGMNTEAFF.

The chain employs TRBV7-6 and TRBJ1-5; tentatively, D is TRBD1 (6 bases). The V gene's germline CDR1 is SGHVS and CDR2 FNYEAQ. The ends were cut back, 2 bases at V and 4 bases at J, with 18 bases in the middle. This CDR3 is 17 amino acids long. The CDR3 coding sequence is TGTGCCAGCAGCTTAAGGGTGGCGGGGGCGAAGAATCAGCCCCAGCATTTT. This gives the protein CASSLRVAGAKNQPQHF.

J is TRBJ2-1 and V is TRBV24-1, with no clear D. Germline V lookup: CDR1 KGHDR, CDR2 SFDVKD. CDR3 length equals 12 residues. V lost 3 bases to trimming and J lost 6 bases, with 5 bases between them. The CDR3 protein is CATSDPFNEQFF. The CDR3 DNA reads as TGTGCCACCAGTGATCCCTTCAATGAGCAGTTCTTC.

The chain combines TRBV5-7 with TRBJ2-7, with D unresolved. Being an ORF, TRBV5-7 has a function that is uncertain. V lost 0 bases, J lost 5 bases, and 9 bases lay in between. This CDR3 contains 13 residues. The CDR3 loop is CASSLVALHEQYF. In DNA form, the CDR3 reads TGTGCCAGCAGCTTGGTGGCACTCCACGAGCAGTACTTC.

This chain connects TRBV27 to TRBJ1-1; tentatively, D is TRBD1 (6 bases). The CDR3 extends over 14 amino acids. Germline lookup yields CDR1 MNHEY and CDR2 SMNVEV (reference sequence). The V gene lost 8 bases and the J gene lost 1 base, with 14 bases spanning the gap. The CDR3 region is CASPPPTGNTEAFF. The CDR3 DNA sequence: TGTGCCAGCCCCCCCCCGACAGGGAACACTGAAGCTTTCTTT.

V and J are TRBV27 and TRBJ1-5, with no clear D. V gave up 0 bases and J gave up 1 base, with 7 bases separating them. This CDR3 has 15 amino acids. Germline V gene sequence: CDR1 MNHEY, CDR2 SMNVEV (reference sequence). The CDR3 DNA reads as TGTGCCAGCAGTTTATCCGGGTTAAGCAATCAGCCCCAGCATTTT. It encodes CASSLSGLSNQPQHF.

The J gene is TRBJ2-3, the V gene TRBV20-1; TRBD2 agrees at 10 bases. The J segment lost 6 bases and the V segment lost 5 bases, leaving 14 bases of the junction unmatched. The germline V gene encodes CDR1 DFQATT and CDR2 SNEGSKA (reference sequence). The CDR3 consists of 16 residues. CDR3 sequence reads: CSADPLLAGEVDTQYF. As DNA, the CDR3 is TGCAGTGCTGATCCCCTCCTAGCGGGAGAGGTTGATACGCAGTATTTT.